One sample yielded the 16 T cell receptor beta chains listed below, sequenced in a study of blood T cell repertoires in COVID-19. The assay was immunoSEQ multiplex PCR, and TCRdb's table has in-frame clones only and misses some. The sample shows a few hundred thousand clones, about nine tenths of them seen only once. Sequences were obtained from peripheral blood. Every receptor here comes from a woman in her 50s with COVID-19, enrolled during active disease.

The chain couples TRBV14 to TRBJ2-5; 7 positions agree with TRBD1. Trimming cost V 2 bases and J 3 bases; bases outside gene matches: 3. Germline V CDR1 and CDR2: SGHDN, FVKESK. The CDR3 runs 14 residues. This CDR3 is CASSQSTGEETQYF. The DNA of the CDR3 is TGTGCCAGCAGCCAAAGTACAGGGGAAGAGACCCAGTACTTC.

The chain couples TRBV6-5 to TRBJ1-1; possible D gene TRBD1, 5 bases. Trimming removed 5 bases at V and 0 bases at J, with 7 bases between. Germline CDR1 MNHEY, CDR2 SVGAGI. This CDR3 region has 13 residues. This chain's CDR3 is CASSRQLNTEAFF. In DNA, the CDR3 is TGTGCCAGCAGTAGACAGCTGAACACTGAAGCTTTCTTT.

The chain combines TRBV6-6 with TRBJ1-5, with 10 bases matching TRBD1. The CDR3 has 15 amino acids. The J segment lost 0 bases and the V segment lost 8 bases, leaving 4 bases of the junction unmatched. Germline V CDR1 and CDR2: MNHNY, SVGAGI (reference sequence). In DNA, the CDR3 is TGTGCCAGCTGGACAGGGGGTTATAGCAATCAGCCCCAGCATTTT. It specifies CASWTGGYSNQPQHF.

The V and J genes are TRBV5-8 and TRBJ1-2; 8 bases agree with TRBD1. Losses at the gene ends were 0 bases for V and 4 bases for J; bases not matched to a gene: 5. The CDR3 contains 15 residues. Looked up from germline, CDR1 is SGHTS and CDR2 is YDEGEE. As DNA, the CDR3 is TGTGCCAGCAGCTTGGTAGGACAGGGACGCTATGGCTACACCTTC. The encoded protein is CASSLVGQGRYGYTF.

This sequence joins TRBV5-1 and TRBJ1-3, with TRBD1 matching over 7 bases. CDR3 length: 16 amino acids. The trim removed 7 bases at V and 3 bases at J, leaving 13 bases unmatched. Germline assignment: CDR1 SGHRS and CDR2 YFSETQ. In DNA, the CDR3 is TGCGCCAGCGGCCGGACAGGATTCGAGAGTGGAAACACCATATATTTT. This translates into CASGRTGFESGNTIYF.

The chain is built from TRBV5-4 and TRBJ2-1; 8 nucleotides match TRBD2. After removal of 5 bases from V and 6 bases from J, the junction contained 7 bases not matched to a gene. Germline CDR1 and CDR2: SGHNT and YYREEE (reference sequence). The CDR3 contains 14 residues. The CDR3 DNA reads TGTGCCAGCAGTTATACCGGGACTAGCAATGAGCAGTTCTTC. This translates into CASSYTGTSNEQFF.

The chain couples TRBV6-2 or TRBV6-3 to TRBJ2-2, with D possibly being TRBD1 (7 bases). Germline lookup yields CDR1 MNHEY and CDR2 SVGEGT. The CDR3 extends over 19 amino acids. V was trimmed by 0 bases and J by 5 bases, leaving 22 bases between them. CDR3 loop: CASSYSSRGQTGRTGELFF. The CDR3, as DNA: TGTGCCAGCAGTTACTCGAGTCGAGGACAGACAGGGAGGACCGGGGAGCTGTTTTTT.

The count of this clone is one. The chain has TRBV19 and TRBJ2-3; TRBD2 might be the D (5 bases). CDR1 LNHDA and CDR2 SQIVND come from the germline V gene (reference sequence). V gave up 7 bases and J gave up 1 base, with 12 bases separating them. The CDR3 consists of 14 residues. For the CDR3, the DNA is TGTGCCAGTACCGCTAGCTGGGGCACAGATACGCAGTATTTT. Its protein product is CASTASWGTDTQYF.

This clone was seen just once. The identical CDR3 is also encoded by other nucleotide sequences in the sample. V gene TRBV6-2 or TRBV6-3 combines with J gene TRBJ1-5, with 10 bases aligning to TRBD1. This CDR3 has 13 residues. The V gene's germline CDR1 is MNHEY and CDR2 SVGEGT. V shed 6 bases and J 6 bases; nucleotides not matched to a gene: 2. In DNA form, the CDR3 reads TGTGCCAGCAGCGGACAGGGGGGTCAGCCCCAGCATTTT. Protein: CASSGQGGQPQHF.

The genes are TRBV6-5 and TRBJ1-2; 9 bases agree with TRBD1. Unmatched junction bases numbered 10, after V lost 4 bases and J lost 7 bases. The germline V gene has CDR1 MNHEY and CDR2 SVGAGI. CDR3 size: 15 residues. The CDR3 coding sequence is TGTGCCAGCAGTTCCCTCACAGGGGGCAGGGTTGGCTACACCTTC. This codes for CASSSLTGGRVGYTF.

This clone appeared a single time. V gene TRBV4-3 combines with J gene TRBJ2-7; 10 bases map to TRBD1. The CDR3 is 15 residues long. Trimming removed 3 bases from V and 6 bases from J; junction bases left unmatched: 8. Germline values: CDR1 LGHNA, CDR2 YSLEER. CDR3 region: CASSHRRDRGAEQYF. DNA of the CDR3: TGCGCCAGCAGCCATCGCCGGGACAGGGGCGCCGAGCAGTACTTC.

The table lists this clone with a count of one. This chain links TRBV5-8 with TRBJ2-7; D is ambiguous. The CDR3 runs 11 residues. Trimming left V 0 bases short and J 12 bases short, with 10 bases between. Germline V CDR1 and CDR2: SGHTS, YDEGEE. The chain's CDR3 is CASSLDLARYF. CDR3 nucleotide sequence: TGTGCCAGCAGCTTGGACCTGGCACGGTACTTC.

CDR3 residues: CASSLTGYSEQYF. The CDR3 DNA reads TGTGCCAGCAGTTTGACAGGGTATAGCGAGCAGTACTTC. V gene TRBV12-3 or TRBV12-4 combines with J gene TRBJ2-7; 7 positions match TRBD1. The V segment lost 3 bases and the J segment 6 bases; nucleotides outside the gene matches: 5. The CDR3 covers 13 residues.

This chain links TRBV25-1 with TRBJ1-6; D call uncertain. Germline V CDR1 and CDR2: MGHDK, SYGVNS. The CDR3 has 13 amino acids. V lost 6 bases and J 7 bases, leaving 10 bases between the germline ends. In nucleotides, the CDR3 is TGTGCCAGCAGGAGGGAGGGAAATTCACCCCTCCACTTT. Protein sequence: CASRREGNSPLHF.

The chain is built from TRBV7-9 and TRBJ2-7, with 9 nucleotides matching TRBD1. Trimming removed 2 bases from V and 10 bases from J; junction bases left unmatched: 6. Germline V lookup: CDR1 SEHNR, CDR2 FQNEAQ (reference sequence). The CDR3 runs to 13 residues. CDR3 DNA: TGTGCCAGCAGCTTACCCGGGACAGGGCTACAGTACTTC. It translates to CASSLPGTGLQYF. The whole variable domain, remainder taken from reference TRBV7-9 and TRBJ2-7, is DTGVSQNPRHKITKRGQNVTFRCDPISEHNRLYWYRQTLGQGPEFLTYFQNEAQLEKSRLLSDRFSAERPKGSFSTLEIQRTEQGDSAMYLCASSLPGTGLQYFGPGTRLTVT.

The V gene is TRBV28, the J gene TRBJ1-3, with D possibly being TRBD1 (6 bases). Germline CDR1 reads MDHEN; CDR2 reads SYDVKM. This CDR3 has 14 residues. V was cut by 8 bases and J by 4 bases, with 15 bases left in between. DNA of the CDR3: TGTGCCAGCGGTACAGGGTTTTCGGGAAACACCATATATTTT. Residues: CASGTGFSGNTIYF. The full variable domain, in which reference TRBV28 and TRBJ1-3 provide the parts outside the CDR3, is DVKVTQSSRYLVKRTGEKVFLECVQDMDHENMFWYRQDPGLGLRLIYFSYDVKMKEKGDIPEGYSVSREKKERFSLILESASTNQTSMYLCASGTGFSGNTIYFGEGSWLTVV.